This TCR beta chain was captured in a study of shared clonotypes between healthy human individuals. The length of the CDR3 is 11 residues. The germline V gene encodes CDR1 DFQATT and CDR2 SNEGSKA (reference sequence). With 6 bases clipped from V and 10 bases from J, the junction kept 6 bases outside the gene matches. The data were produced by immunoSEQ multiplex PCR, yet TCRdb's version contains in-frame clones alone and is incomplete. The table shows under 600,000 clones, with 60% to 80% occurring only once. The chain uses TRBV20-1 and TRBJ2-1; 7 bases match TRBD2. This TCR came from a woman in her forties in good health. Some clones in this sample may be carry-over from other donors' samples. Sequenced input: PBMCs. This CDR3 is CSAISGREQFF. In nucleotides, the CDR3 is TGCAGTGCCATTAGCGGGCGGGAGCAGTTCTTC.